The present T cell receptor (beta chain) was sequenced within a study of blood T cell repertoires in COVID-19. Background on the study: The cDNA or gDNA used as material had been derived from T cells, B-cell-depleted T cells, or PBMCs.

With 4 bases removed from V and 3 bases from J, the gap between germline ends came to 10 bases. CDR3 size: 14 residues. Germline assignment: CDR1 LGHDT and CDR2 YNNKEL (reference sequence). The method was immunoSEQ multiplex PCR; TCRdb's version includes in-frame clones alone and lacks a portion of them. The data hold some 23,000 clones, with over 80% observed a single time. This receptor was identified in a woman at least 80 years old with acute or convalescent COVID-19. The V gene is TRBV3-1 (or the pseudogene TRBV3-2), the J gene TRBJ1-5, with TRBD1 as a possible D gene (6 bases). Sequencing was done on a sample of peripheral blood. Here the CDR3 reads CASSRGQFNQPQHF. The CDR3 DNA follows: TGTGCCAGCAGCCGCGGACAGTTCAATCAGCCCCAGCATTTT.